This T cell receptor beta chain was sequenced in a study of technical replicates of blood from several donors. The CDR3 length is 17 residues. Measured with immunoSEQ multiplex PCR; TCRdb has only the in-frame clones, and not every one. The sample holds around 80,000 clones, 95% to 98% seen once. The receptor's source is a human donor in good health. Sequenced input: T cells isolated from PBMCs. The gene calls are TRBV21-1 and TRBJ2-1; the tabulated D call, TRBD2, remains unverified against the DNA. TRBV21-1 is deemed a pseudogene. The CDR3 nucleotides are TGTGCCAGCCGCGGACTAGCGGGGGACAGGTCCTACAATGAGCAGTTCTTC. Translated: CASRGLAGDRSYNEQFF.